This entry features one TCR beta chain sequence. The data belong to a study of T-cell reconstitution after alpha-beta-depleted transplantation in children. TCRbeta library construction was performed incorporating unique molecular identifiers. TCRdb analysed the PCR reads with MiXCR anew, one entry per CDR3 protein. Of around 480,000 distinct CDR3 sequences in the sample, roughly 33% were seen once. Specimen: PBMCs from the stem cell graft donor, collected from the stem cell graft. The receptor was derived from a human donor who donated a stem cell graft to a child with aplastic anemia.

The CDR3 here is CASSSLTQAGGMRDTEAFF. The CDR3 DNA follows: TGTGCCAGCAGCTCCTTAACCCAGGCCGGGGGAATGAGGGACACTGAAGCTTTCTTT. The chain combines TRBV5-6 with TRBJ1-1; TRBD1 might be the D (5 bases). Germline CDR1 SGHDT, CDR2 YYEEEE. CDR3 size: 19 residues. V was cut by 3 bases and J by 3 bases, with 27 bases left in between.